The 20 T cell receptor beta chains in this list originate from one sample, sequenced in a study of T-cell memory formation after mild COVID-19. Each CDR3 protein is one row after TCRdb ran MiXCR on the 5' RACE reads. The sample lists 180,000 or so distinct CDR3 sequences, 11% occurring once. Sequencing used PBMCs or a T cell subset sorted from them (not recorded which). These receptors came from a young man who had mild COVID-19 (a few samples of this study predate the infection). Cell type and time point are not known.

This clonotype was detected a few times. V is TRBV20-1 and J is TRBJ2-5; TRBD1 agrees at 10 bases. The CDR3 loop spans 16 amino acids. Germline-derived CDR1 and CDR2 are DFQATT and SNEGSKA (reference sequence). Trimming cost V 5 bases and J 2 bases; bases outside gene matches: 11. The CDR3 is CSAFFYRTGGQETQYF. DNA of the CDR3: TGCAGTGCTTTTTTCTACCGGACAGGGGGACAAGAGACCCAGTACTTC.

This clonotype was counted a few times. This chain connects TRBV24-1 to TRBJ2-4; possible D gene TRBD1, 6 bases. V was clipped by 5 bases and J by 9 bases, with 16 bases between them. This CDR3 has 14 amino acids. Germline CDR1 KGHDR, CDR2 SFDVKD. CDR3: CATSATGLEGIQYF. For the CDR3, the DNA is TGTGCCACCAGTGCGACAGGCCTCGAGGGCATTCAGTACTTC.

The sample holds a few counts of this clonotype. The DNA for the CDR3 is TGTGCCAGCAGTTGGGAAGGTAGGGCTTTCTTT. Amino acids: CASSWEGRAFF. The chain recombines TRBV12-3 or TRBV12-4 with TRBJ1-1; D unresolved. V lost 4 bases and J lost 11, with 11 bases in between. The length of the CDR3 is 11 residues.

The J gene is TRBJ2-3, the V gene TRBV5-1, with 8 bases identical to TRBD2. V trimming: 0 bases; J trimming: 1 base; junction bases outside the gene matches: 4. Germline CDR1 reads SGHRS; CDR2 reads YFSETQ. This CDR3 is built from 16 residues. The DNA for the CDR3 is TGCGCCAGCAGCTTGGGCGGGGGGCCCGGCACAGATACGCAGTATTTT. Protein product: CASSLGGGPGTDTQYF.

The CDR3 DNA follows: TGTGCCAGCAGCTCAAGCCGGTGGGATGATACGCAGTATTTT. It codes for CASSSSRWDDTQYF. V gene TRBV7-2 combines with J gene TRBJ2-3; D is uncertain. The CDR3 loop spans 14 amino acids. Germline lookup yields CDR1 SGHTA and CDR2 FQGNSA. V lost 4 bases and J 6 bases, leaving 14 bases between the germline ends.

The rearrangement joins TRBV28 to TRBJ2-3; D is undetermined. Trimming stripped 2 bases from V and 2 bases from J, with 8 bases between. From germline, CDR1 is MDHEN and CDR2 SYDVKM. The CDR3 contains 14 residues. Here the CDR3 DNA reads TGTGCCAGCAGTTTACAGATAAACACAGATACGCAGTATTTT. It specifies CASSLQINTDTQYF.

This rearrangement joins TRBV5-1 to TRBJ2-7, with 7 nucleotides matching TRBD1. Germline V lookup: CDR1 SGHRS, CDR2 YFSETQ. Trimming cost V 2 bases and J 4 bases; bases outside gene matches: 3. The CDR3 contains 13 residues. The CDR3 bases are TGCGCCAGCAGCTTCGGGACAGAATACGAGCAGTACGTC. Encoded protein: CASSFGTEYEQYV.

CDR3 protein: CASSRGTSGETQYF. The DNA for the CDR3 is TGCGCCAGCAGCCGGGGGACTAGCGGCGAGACCCAGTACTTC. The V gene is TRBV5-1, the J gene TRBJ2-5; 11 nucleotides align to TRBD2. CDR3 size: 14 residues. Germline V CDR1 and CDR2: SGHRS, YFSETQ. Trimming removed 4 bases from V and 5 bases from J; junction bases left unmatched: 4.

This clonotype was seen only a few times. This chain links TRBV15 with TRBJ1-2; D perhaps matches TRBD1 (5 bases). This CDR3 spans 14 amino acids. Trimming took off 1 base at V and 6 bases at J, with 12 bases between the two ends. CDR1 and CDR2 from the germline V gene are LNHNV and YYDKDF (reference sequence). CDR3 sequence reads: CATSRGGGWNGYTF. The CDR3 coding sequence is TGTGCCACCAGCAGAGGGGGGGGTTGGAATGGCTACACCTTC.

This clonotype was found a few times. The V gene is TRBV2, the J gene TRBJ1-6, with D perhaps TRBD1 (5 bases). Germline CDR1 and CDR2: SNHLY and FYNNEI. Trimming shortened V by 7 bases and J by 8 bases, and 15 bases separated the two germline ends. This CDR3 is 14 amino acids long. CDR3 residues: CASTSGTPDSPLHF. The CDR3 DNA reads TGTGCCAGCACTTCCGGGACGCCAGATTCACCCCTCCACTTT.

A few counts support this clonotype. The chain couples TRBV6-2 or TRBV6-3 to TRBJ2-5; D is uncertain. V shed 5 bases and J shed 6 bases, with 7 bases lying between them. The CDR3 has 11 residues. Germline V gives CDR1 MNHEY, CDR2 SVGEGT. The chain's CDR3 is CASSLRQTQYF. In DNA form, the CDR3 reads TGTGCCAGCAGTCTGAGGCAGACCCAGTACTTC.

The chain is built from TRBV5-4 and TRBJ2-1; D might be TRBD1 or TRBD2, each matching 5 bases. The V gene's germline CDR1 is SGHNT and CDR2 YYREEE (reference sequence). This CDR3 has 15 amino acids. Trimming pared 0 bases from V and 9 bases from J, leaving 16 bases between. This CDR3 reads CASSLGGTGGGEQFF. CDR3 DNA sequence: TGTGCCAGCAGCTTGGGAGGGACGGGTGGGGGTGAGCAGTTCTTC.

A few counts support this clonotype. This chain joins TRBV5-1 and TRBJ1-6; no definite D call. The V gene's germline CDR1 is SGHRS and CDR2 YFSETQ. V lost 4 bases and J 9 bases, leaving 11 bases between the germline ends. This CDR3 is built from 13 residues. The CDR3 nucleotides read TGCGCCAGCAGCGCCTCACAAGTTTCACCCCTCCACTTT. It translates to CASSASQVSPLHF.

The rearrangement joins TRBV10-3 to TRBJ2-5, with a weak D call TRBD1 (6 bases). The CDR3 loop spans 13 amino acids. V lost 6 bases and J 5 bases, leaving 13 bases between the germline ends. CDR1 is ENHRY and CDR2 is SYGVKD in the germline V gene. The CDR3: CAIRTQGTETQYF. CDR3 DNA sequence: TGTGCCATCAGAACACAGGGAACGGAGACCCAGTACTTC.

The V and J genes are TRBV20-1 and TRBJ2-2, with 11 bases aligning to TRBD1. The germline V gene has CDR1 DFQATT and CDR2 SNEGSKA (reference sequence). J lost 7 bases, V lost 2 bases, and 3 bases had no gene match. This CDR3 spans 14 amino acids. CDR3 sequence (DNA): TGCAGTGCTAGACGGACAGGGGGCGTCGGGGAGCTGTTTTTT. This translates into CSARRTGGVGELFF.

A few counts support this clonotype. The genes are TRBV11-2 and TRBJ2-3; no definite D call. V was pared by 10 bases and J by 3 bases, with 14 bases between. CDR3 size: 13 residues. Germline CDR1 is SGHAT and CDR2 is FQNNGV. The CDR3 region is CATRPGVTDTQYF. The CDR3 bases are TGTGCCACCAGACCTGGGGTGACAGATACGCAGTATTTT.

In its sample, this clonotype was seen a few times. The CDR3 nucleotides are TGTGCCAGCAGTTACTTCGGCAGGGGATCCGAGCAGTACTTC. Its translation: CASSYFGRGSEQYF. The chain uses TRBV6-2 or TRBV6-3 and TRBJ2-7; perhaps TRBD1 as D (6 bases). The CDR3 extends over 14 amino acids. Germline V gene sequence: CDR1 MNHEY, CDR2 SVGEGT. Trimming removed 1 base at V and 6 bases at J, with 13 bases between.

This clonotype was observed many times. The gene calls are TRBV15 and TRBJ2-7; D unresolved. The CDR3 is made up of 14 amino acids. V dropped 0 bases and J dropped 6 bases, with 12 bases sitting between them. Germline CDR1 and CDR2: LNHNV and YYDKDF (reference sequence). CDR3 sequence: CATSRDFDGSEQYV. In DNA, the CDR3 is TGTGCCACCAGCAGAGATTTTGATGGTTCCGAGCAGTACGTC.

The V call is TRBV2, the J call TRBJ2-3; no clear D. Germline CDR1 reads SNHLY; CDR2 reads FYNNEI. The CDR3 spans 14 residues. The V end lost 3 bases, the J end lost 5 bases, and 12 bases lay between the germline ends. The CDR3 region is CASSETVGEDTQYF. CDR3 DNA: TGTGCCAGCAGTGAGACGGTTGGTGAAGATACGCAGTATTTT.

The V gene is TRBV6-6, the J gene TRBJ2-2; maybe TRBD1 (6 bases). Germline CDR1 and CDR2: MNHNY and SVGAGI (reference sequence). The ends were cut back, 8 bases at V and 4 bases at J, with 14 bases in the middle. The CDR3 consists of 14 residues. The DNA for the CDR3 is TGTGCCAGCTCTGCAGGGACATCCACCGGGGAGCTGTTTTTT. It yields the protein CASSAGTSTGELFF.